This T cell receptor (beta chain) was sequenced in a study of T cells in localized non-small cell lung cancer. Sequenced by immunoSEQ multiplex PCR; TCRdb stores in-frame clones only, minus some. The table has 20,000 to 25,000 clones, 70% to 90% seen once. Only one count was recorded for this clone. The origin of this receptor is a male donor older than 55 with stage I lung adenocarcinoma. The material was peripheral blood, obtained before any cancer treatment.

The CDR3 nucleotides read TGTGCCAGCAGTTCCCCCCTGAAGGGGCAGAATTCACCCCTCCACTTT. As protein: CASSSPLKGQNSPLHF. The chain joins TRBV28 to TRBJ1-6; TRBD1 is a possible D gene (5 bases). The CDR3 is 16 residues long. Germline-derived CDR1 and CDR2 are MDHEN and SYDVKM. Trimming left V 4 bases short and J 7 bases short, with 17 bases between.